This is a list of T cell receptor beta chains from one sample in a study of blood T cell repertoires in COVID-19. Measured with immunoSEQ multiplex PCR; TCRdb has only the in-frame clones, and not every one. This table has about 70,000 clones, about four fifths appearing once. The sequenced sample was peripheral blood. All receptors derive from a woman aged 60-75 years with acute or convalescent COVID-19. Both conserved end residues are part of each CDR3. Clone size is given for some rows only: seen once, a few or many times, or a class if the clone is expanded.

CASSVGLAAETQYF TRBV5-1 . TRBJ2-5
CASSLEGHQPQHF TRBV7-2 . TRBJ1-5
CASGLSGRTNEKLFF TRBV12-5 few TRBJ1-4
CASSESGAGGNYGYTF TRBV10-2 . TRBJ1-2
CASSDSAGSTDTQYF TRBV6-4 . TRBJ2-3
CASSIYTGAEAFF TRBV19 . TRBJ1-1
CASSLTEDSPLHF TRBV14 . TRBJ1-6
CASTSGTSGYNEQFF TRBV2 . TRBJ2-1
CASSQDPAGVSTDTQYF TRBV3-1/TRBV3-2 once TRBJ2-3
CASSLLEVMNTEAFF TRBV5-6 . TRBJ1-1
CASSEGLAGGTYTQYF TRBV10-1 few TRBJ2-3
CASSGGGTDTQYF TRBV5-1 . TRBJ2-3
CASSSGLGSYNEQFF TRBV7-3 once TRBJ2-1
CASSQTGEELFF TRBV18 . TRBJ1-4
CASSLGHSSSYNSPLHF TRBV7-2 few TRBJ1-6
CASSWGTGLDEQFF TRBV27 once TRBJ2-1
CASRPGGAARYNEQFF TRBV3-1/TRBV3-2 . TRBJ2-1
CASSARLGDVYEQYF TRBV4-2 . TRBJ2-7
CATSGGQGHNSPLHF TRBV15 few TRBJ1-6
CASSRQGYEQYF TRBV6-2/TRBV6-3 . TRBJ2-7
CASSQRLAGAGTDTQYF TRBV3-1/TRBV3-2 . TRBJ2-3
CASSYSGTNTGELFF TRBV7-2 few TRBJ2-2
CASSFAPRGELFF TRBV7-2 . TRBJ2-2
CASSMRGIYNEQFF TRBV19 . TRBJ2-1
CATSGQVNEQFF TRBV15 . TRBJ2-1
CAISDRYNEQFF TRBV10-3 . TRBJ2-1
CASSLTRERSQRFF TRBV27 . TRBJ2-1
CASSSYQGAYGYTF TRBV7-8 few TRBJ1-2
CASSQEGLAYNEQFF TRBV4-1 . TRBJ2-1
CASSLAETEAYEQYF TRBV5-5 . TRBJ2-7
CASSLVGTTGTQYF TRBV11-2 . TRBJ2-5
CASSSSGGFMHTQYF TRBV7-3 . TRBJ2-3
CASSWRANTEAFF TRBV12-3/TRBV12-4 . TRBJ1-1
CASTAWTGDGEQYF TRBV5-1 . TRBJ2-7
CASSLKSPAGRTEAFF TRBV7-2 . TRBJ1-1
CASSDTSGVLDTQYF TRBV10-2 . TRBJ2-3
CASSEGRTTEAFF TRBV2 . TRBJ1-1
CASSLDRVDNEQYF TRBV28 few TRBJ2-7
CASTRQGLMLRAGELFF TRBV5-5 . TRBJ2-2
CASSLTGTEFYEQYF TRBV5-1 . TRBJ2-7
CAISESLAGETQYF TRBV10-3 . TRBJ2-5
CASSPRGSTDTQYF TRBV9 . TRBJ2-3
CASSFYGQGSDEQYF TRBV7-2 once TRBJ2-7